These T cell receptor beta chains were read from a single sample in a study of patients and donors after allogeneic stem cell transplantation. MiXCR, applied by TCRdb to the RT-PCR reads, yields one record per CDR3 protein. The sample yields roughly 880,000 distinct CDR3 sequences, about 20% seen once. The specimen was blood, either unsorted or a sorted T cell fraction (not recorded which). These receptors all stem from a human donor who was either an allogeneic HSCT recipient or a stem cell or donor lymphocyte infusion donor (not recorded which). It is not recorded whose cells these are; they may come from a transplant donor. The CDR3 runs from the conserved cysteine through the conserved F or W. Each record gives: D gene, V gene, clone size, J gene, CDR3 protein, CDR3 DNA. A D gene is named only where the DNA matches it firmly. A row's size may be missing; if present it is once, few, many or a size class.

d_gene: .; v_gene: TRBV20-1; abundance: .; j_gene: TRBJ2-3; CDR3aa: CSARGPGPGSTDTQYF; CDR3nt: TGCAGTGCTAGGGGACCAGGGCCGGGAAGCACAGATACGCAGTATTTT
d_gene: .; v_gene: TRBV7-2; abundance: few; j_gene: TRBJ1-6; CDR3aa: CASSPLWSSYNSPLHF; CDR3nt: TGTGCCAGCAGCCCGCTTTGGAGCTCCTATAATTCACCCCTCCACTTT
d_gene: .; v_gene: TRBV9; abundance: few; j_gene: TRBJ2-3; CDR3aa: CASSVGPRADTQYF; CDR3nt: TGTGCCAGCAGCGTAGGCCCGAGGGCAGATACGCAGTATTTT
d_gene: TRBD2; v_gene: TRBV7-2; abundance: few; j_gene: TRBJ2-2; CDR3aa: CASSSLSGENTGELFF; CDR3nt: TGTGCCAGCAGCTCTCTTAGCGGGGAGAACACCGGGGAGCTGTTTTTT
d_gene: .; v_gene: TRBV12-3/TRBV12-4; abundance: many; j_gene: TRBJ2-3; CDR3aa: CASGTGTQYF; CDR3nt: TGTGCCAGCGGGACGGGGACGCAGTATTTT
d_gene: TRBD1; v_gene: TRBV27; abundance: few; j_gene: TRBJ2-7; CDR3aa: CASSSLGQADEQYF; CDR3nt: TGTGCCAGCAGTTCCCTGGGACAGGCCGACGAGCAGTACTTC
d_gene: .; v_gene: TRBV11-3; abundance: .; j_gene: TRBJ1-1; CDR3aa: CASSPGPGAEAFF; CDR3nt: TGTGCCAGCAGTCCGGGGCCGGGGGCTGAAGCTTTCTTT
d_gene: .; v_gene: TRBV20-1; abundance: few; j_gene: TRBJ2-2; CDR3aa: CSAYIGTGELFF; CDR3nt: TGCAGTGCCTACATAGGGACCGGGGAGCTGTTTTTT
d_gene: .; v_gene: TRBV6-5; abundance: few; j_gene: TRBJ1-3; CDR3aa: CASSYSGVTSGNTIYF; CDR3nt: TGTGCCAGCAGTTACTCGGGGGTAACCTCTGGAAACACCATATATTTT
d_gene: .; v_gene: TRBV6-2/TRBV6-3; abundance: few; j_gene: TRBJ2-2; CDR3aa: CASSQTGFSSGELFF; CDR3nt: TGTGCCAGCAGCCAAACAGGGTTCTCTTCCGGGGAGCTGTTTTTT
d_gene: .; v_gene: TRBV12-3/TRBV12-4; abundance: few; j_gene: TRBJ1-4; CDR3aa: CASSSGRIPEGGKLFF; CDR3nt: TGTGCCAGCAGTTCCGGTAGGATCCCTGAGGGTGGAAAACTGTTTTTT
d_gene: TRBD1; v_gene: TRBV4-3; abundance: few; j_gene: TRBJ2-2; CDR3aa: CASSRRPGQGAGELFF; CDR3nt: TGCGCCAGCAGCCGGCGGCCAGGACAGGGGGCCGGGGAGCTGTTTTTT
d_gene: .; v_gene: TRBV15; abundance: few; j_gene: TRBJ2-1; CDR3aa: CATSRDRPRQGWGDEQFF; CDR3nt: TGTGCCACCAGCAGAGATCGTCCGAGGCAGGGATGGGGGGATGAGCAGTTCTTC
d_gene: .; v_gene: TRBV7-9; abundance: many; j_gene: TRBJ1-1; CDR3aa: CASSLDWGYTEAFF; CDR3nt: TGTGCCAGCAGCTTAGATTGGGGATACACTGAAGCTTTCTTT
d_gene: .; v_gene: TRBV28; abundance: few; j_gene: TRBJ2-1; CDR3aa: CASSPGDNSNEQFF; CDR3nt: TGTGCCAGCAGTCCAGGGGATAACAGCAATGAGCAGTTCTTC
d_gene: TRBD2; v_gene: TRBV4-3; abundance: .; j_gene: TRBJ2-2; CDR3aa: CASSQGGGALTGELFF; CDR3nt: TGCGCCAGCAGCCAAGGCGGGGGGGCCCTCACCGGGGAGCTGTTTTTT
d_gene: .; v_gene: TRBV4-1; abundance: many; j_gene: TRBJ1-2; CDR3aa: CASSSPGQTYGYTF; CDR3nt: TGCGCCAGCAGCTCCCCGGGGCAGACCTATGGCTACACCTTC
d_gene: TRBD1; v_gene: TRBV5-1; abundance: .; j_gene: TRBJ1-4; CDR3aa: CASSSTGTGVEKLFF; CDR3nt: TGCGCCAGCAGCTCCACCGGGACAGGGGTTGAAAAACTGTTTTTT
d_gene: .; v_gene: TRBV4-1; abundance: .; j_gene: TRBJ1-6; CDR3aa: CASSPPRSPLHF; CDR3nt: TGCGCCAGCAGCCCCCCGCGTTCACCCCTCCACTTT
d_gene: TRBD1; v_gene: TRBV5-1; abundance: .; j_gene: TRBJ1-1; CDR3aa: CASSLVPRDSRRDTEAFF; CDR3nt: TGCGCCAGCAGCTTGGTCCCTCGGGACAGTCGAAGGGACACTGAAGCTTTCTTT
d_gene: .; v_gene: TRBV5-1; abundance: .; j_gene: TRBJ1-1; CDR3aa: CASSLVAWNFEAFF; CDR3nt: TGCGCCAGCAGCTTGGTCGCCTGGAACTTTGAAGCTTTCTTT
d_gene: .; v_gene: TRBV12-3/TRBV12-4; abundance: many; j_gene: TRBJ2-2; CDR3aa: CASSLDVFTGELFF; CDR3nt: TGTGCCAGCAGTTTAGATGTGTTCACCGGGGAGCTGTTTTTT
d_gene: .; v_gene: TRBV18; abundance: few; j_gene: TRBJ2-1; CDR3aa: CASSPTQGGNEQFF; CDR3nt: TGTGCCAGCTCACCGACCCAGGGCGGCAATGAGCAGTTCTTC
d_gene: .; v_gene: TRBV5-1; abundance: few; j_gene: TRBJ2-7; CDR3aa: CASSSTDYEQYF; CDR3nt: TGCGCCAGCAGCTCGACAGACTACGAGCAGTACTTC
d_gene: TRBD1; v_gene: TRBV20-1; abundance: .; j_gene: TRBJ2-7; CDR3aa: CSASDGGTGLYEQYF; CDR3nt: TGCAGTGCCTCGGACGGGGGGACAGGGCTCTACGAGCAGTACTTC
d_gene: .; v_gene: TRBV6-5; abundance: .; j_gene: TRBJ1-6; CDR3aa: CASSYFLGAPYSPLHF; CDR3nt: TGTGCCAGCAGTTACTTTCTGGGGGCACCTTATTCACCCCTCCACTTT
d_gene: TRBD2; v_gene: TRBV5-6; abundance: .; j_gene: TRBJ2-2; CDR3aa: CASSFGTSGELFF; CDR3nt: TGTGCCAGCAGCTTTGGGACTAGCGGGGAGCTGTTTTTT
d_gene: .; v_gene: TRBV24-1; abundance: .; j_gene: TRBJ2-2; CDR3aa: CATSTTYDGPGELFF; CDR3nt: TGTGCCACCAGTACTACATATGACGGACCCGGGGAGCTGTTTTTT
d_gene: .; v_gene: TRBV29-1; abundance: few; j_gene: TRBJ2-1; CDR3aa: CSVEGGGGGQFNEQFF; CDR3nt: TGCAGCGTTGAAGGAGGCGGGGGCGGACAATTCAATGAGCAGTTCTTC
d_gene: TRBD2; v_gene: TRBV18; abundance: .; j_gene: TRBJ2-1; CDR3aa: CASSPRPSGGAVYNEQFF; CDR3nt: TGTGCCAGCTCACCAAGGCCTAGCGGGGGGGCCGTTTACAATGAGCAGTTCTTC
d_gene: TRBD2; v_gene: TRBV3-1; abundance: few; j_gene: TRBJ2-1; CDR3aa: CASSHGTSGSSQSSYNEQFF; CDR3nt: TGTGCCAGCAGCCACGGGACTAGCGGGAGCTCCCAAAGCTCCTACAATGAGCAGTTCTTC
d_gene: .; v_gene: TRBV4-2; abundance: few; j_gene: TRBJ1-2; CDR3aa: CASSQDWGRGYTF; CDR3nt: TGTGCCAGCAGCCAAGATTGGGGGAGAGGCTACACCTTC
d_gene: TRBD2; v_gene: TRBV9; abundance: .; j_gene: TRBJ2-7; CDR3aa: CASSVEGAGGSEQYF; CDR3nt: TGTGCCAGCAGCGTAGAGGGAGCGGGAGGAAGCGAGCAGTACTTC
d_gene: .; v_gene: TRBV6-5; abundance: few; j_gene: TRBJ1-2; CDR3aa: CASSRDGYGYTF; CDR3nt: TGTGCCAGCAGCCGAGATGGCTATGGCTACACCTTC
d_gene: .; v_gene: TRBV27; abundance: .; j_gene: TRBJ2-7; CDR3aa: CASIYWLRQQLPSSYEQYF; CDR3nt: TGTGCCAGCATCTATTGGCTGAGACAGCAACTACCGAGCTCCTACGAGCAGTACTTC
d_gene: TRBD1; v_gene: TRBV12-3/TRBV12-4; abundance: many; j_gene: TRBJ2-1; CDR3aa: CASSFGTGNEQFF; CDR3nt: TGTGCCAGCAGTTTTGGGACAGGGAATGAGCAGTTCTTC
d_gene: .; v_gene: TRBV6-5; abundance: .; j_gene: TRBJ1-2; CDR3aa: CASSYWRQDPGGYTF; CDR3nt: TGTGCCAGCAGTTACTGGCGACAGGACCCCGGGGGCTACACCTTC
d_gene: .; v_gene: TRBV12-3/TRBV12-4; abundance: few; j_gene: TRBJ1-2; CDR3aa: CASSLRTTNYGYTF; CDR3nt: TGTGCCAGCAGCCTCAGGACCACTAACTATGGCTACACCTTC
d_gene: .; v_gene: TRBV20-1; abundance: .; j_gene: TRBJ1-2; CDR3aa: CSAIRTRSIYTF; CDR3nt: TGCAGTGCTATTCGGACACGGAGTATTTACACCTTC
d_gene: .; v_gene: TRBV10-3; abundance: few; j_gene: TRBJ2-3; CDR3aa: CAFRAGPSSTDTQYF; CDR3nt: TGTGCCTTCCGGGCCGGACCTTCTAGCACAGATACGCAGTATTTT
d_gene: .; v_gene: TRBV12-3/TRBV12-4; abundance: few; j_gene: TRBJ1-2; CDR3aa: CASSRASGSDYGYTF; CDR3nt: TGTGCCAGCAGCCGGGCTTCAGGGAGCGACTATGGCTACACCTTC